This T cell receptor (beta chain) was sequenced during a study of cytotoxic CD8 clonotypes in ibrutinib-treated CLL. Assay used: immunoSEQ multiplex PCR; TCRdb lists only in-frame clones, some missing. The sample holds more than 200,000 clones; under 75% are singletons and the top ten take approximately 15%. V was clipped by 4 bases and J by 0 bases, with 10 bases between them. From germline, CDR1 is SGHDN and CDR2 FVKESK. The CDR3 length is 15 residues. The TCR comes from a human donor with chronic lymphocytic leukemia. The input for sequencing was PBMCs, taken after 24 months of ibrutinib treatment. This chain connects TRBV14 to TRBJ2-4; D is possibly TRBD1 (6 bases). The CDR3 loop is CASSRRGLAKNIQYF. In nucleotides, the CDR3 is TGTGCCAGCAGCCGCAGGGGCCTAGCCAAAAACATTCAGTACTTC.